The clone carrying this T cell receptor (beta chain) occurred a few times. Its antigen is unidentified. The data were taken from a study of cytomegalovirus exposure and HLA in healthy donors. Findings and limits, study-wide: Later analysis indicated greater clonal expansion among HLA-associated TCR beta chains than among equally common other chains. Reported results showed that the classifier diagnosed cytomegalovirus status with high specificity and sensitivity.

The PCR was carried out with 60 Vbeta primers and 13 Jbeta primers. The data were produced by immunoSEQ multiplex PCR, yet TCRdb's version contains in-frame clones alone and is incomplete. The data contain over 120,000 clones, roughly 9.8% of them singletons. V was trimmed by 5 bases and J by 4 bases, leaving 8 bases between them. CDR1 and CDR2 from the germline V gene are DFQATT and SNEGSKA (reference sequence). The CDR3 length is 11 residues. The receptor was isolated from a man between 50 and 59 years old in good health and CMV-seronegative. The material sequenced was PBMCs. The J gene is TRBJ2-5, the V gene TRBV20-1; D is possibly TRBD2 (6 bases). This CDR3 is CSALGRETQYF. The CDR3 DNA is TGCAGTGCTCTCGGGAGAGAGACCCAGTACTTC.